The TCR beta chain under discussion was sequenced for a study of PD-L1 blockade in urothelial cancer. Study context: There were a median of approximately 130,000 T cells in blood samples.

The CDR3 spans 13 residues. The germline V and J ends were trimmed by 10 bases and 8 bases, with 20 bases remaining between them. Per germline, CDR1 SEHNR and CDR2 FQNEAQ (reference sequence). Study-wide results and limits: In blood at 3 weeks, tumor-associated clones expanded more among patients with durable benefit.

Repertoires were generated with immunoSEQ multiplex PCR, while TCRdb's copy carries only in-frame clones and drops some. The sample lists about 100,000 clones; about 90% were seen once. This clone has a single count. Antigen: not known. V usage is TRBV7-9 and J usage is TRBJ1-2; D is undetermined. The source was PBMCs, collected around atezolizumab (anti-PD-L1) treatment. This TCR derives from a woman of 80 years or more with urothelial cancer. The CDR3 protein is CATPRRRDYGYTF. The CDR3 region has the DNA TGTGCCACCCCTCGAAGGAGGGATTACGGCTACACCTTC.